This T cell receptor beta chain originates from a study of PD-1 blockade in classical Hodgkin lymphoma (TCRdb year 2020). For context, the study as a whole: Nivolumab dosing was 3 mg/kg intravenously every 2 weeks, continuing until either disease progression or unacceptable toxicity. The study used CyTOF and TCR beta sequencing to define a peripheral blood immune signature of response to PD-1 blockade in classical Hodgkin lymphoma. Overall study outcomes, separate from this receptor: CD4+ but not CD8+ TCR diversity rose significantly by C4D1 (p=0.0027 vs p=0.16), most apparent in complete responders (p=0.02). Newly diagnosed patients were reported to have lower baseline TCR diversity than healthy donors, and relapsed/refractory patients were reported to have lower baseline TCR diversity still. Only a single clinical trial cohort was studied, and what caused the repertoire differences, possibly disease activity or prior therapy, remained undefined. Diversity was lower in patients who began nivolumab less than 1 year after ASCT, so these patients were left out of later analyses to avoid confounding by immune reconstitution. Trial patients with a complete response had baseline diversity similar to that of newly diagnosed patients, while partial responders and progressors had significantly lower diversity.

Genomic DNA was extracted with the Qiagen DNeasy kit from unsorted PBMCs and from negatively selected CD4+ and CD8+ fractions. Using primers that anneal to V and J segments, immunoSEQ multiplex PCR amplified the TCR beta CDR3 regions. Amplification bias was minimized using a synthetic immune receptor repertoire, and residual bias was removed computationally after sequencing. In the source study's methods: Repertoire diversity was quantified as the Shannon entropy index using custom Python scripts. The unsorted, CD4+ and CD8+ repertoires were each analyzed separately, with the exception of combined analyses, where CD4+ and CD8+ sequences were merged in silico. Clonal expansion was defined as a frequency increase of at least 2-fold after treatment compared with C1D1, and clones undetected at baseline were assigned a pseudocount of 0.5. Singleton clones were defined as clones with 0 or 1 copy at C1D1, and non-singleton clones were defined as clones with 2 or more copies. Clones expanded in unsorted samples were assigned a CD4+, CD8+ or unknown annotation through matching of protein sequences in sorted samples from the same patient. Wilcoxon tests on paired samples were used to test diversity changes from C1D1 to C4D1. In TCRdb, the immuneACCESS table is reduced to in-frame sequences with V and J assigned. These tables do not hold every clone; where another copy was compared, an unresolved V gene accounts for under half, and the others remain unexplained. From that table come the V and J calls and clone size; the DNA was used to work out D and trimming. For this sample the table gives some 26,000 clones, of which 80% to 85% were detected only once. The top ten clones comprise approximately 1.8% of the sample.

The sample's time point label is to be understood as: cycle 1 day 1 (C1D1), immediately before nivolumab initiation. Every trial patient had relapsed following autologous stem cell transplantation, and prior brentuximab vedotin exposure was what differed among cohorts A, B and C. CD4+ T cells were purified from thawed PBMCs by magnetic negative selection with a Miltenyi CD4+ T cell isolation kit. The trial cohort comprised some 60 patients with relapsed/refractory classical Hodgkin lymphoma whose best overall responses were complete response, partial response or progressive disease. Single-agent nivolumab was administered to trial patients in the multi-cohort phase II CheckMate 205 trial. Best overall response was determined by an independent review committee according to the 2007 International Working Group response criteria. Trial PBMCs were collected just before the start of nivolumab (C1D1) and during therapy at cycle 2 day 1 and cycle 4 day 1. Peripheral blood was collected in 8 mL Vacutainer Cell Preparation Tubes, from which PBMCs were isolated by centrifugation and then cryopreserved. Purified CD4+ and CD8+ fractions were prepared only for cases where an additional PBMC sample was available. On LS columns in a quadroMACS separator, the magnetically labelled cells were depleted, and the flow-through was collected as the purified fraction.

This clone appeared a few times. It lacks a known antigen. No quality values exist for individual bases; no much larger clone is one base distant. Trimming costs V 5 bases and J 4 bases, and their ends lie 11 bases apart. The CDR3, from cysteine to phenylalanine, totals 13 residues. The DNA shown is the 39-base CDR3, in frame from base 1. CDR1 SEHNR and CDR2 FQNEAQ were looked up in the germline V gene (reference sequence). The sequence came from a human donor with classical Hodgkin lymphoma. The chain is made from TRBV7-9 and TRBJ1-1; tentative D gene TRBD1, with 6 bases matching. The starting material was CD4+ T cells from blood, obtained at baseline. In nucleotide form, the sequence is TGTGCCAGCAGCACTCTAGGGGGCACTGAAGCTTTCTTT. It translates to CASSTLGGTEAFF.